The 26 T cell receptor beta chains presented below share a single source sample, sequenced in a study of regulatory T cells in long-lasting Graves disease. Specified time point: persistent/refractory GD, antithyroid drugs over 5 years with positive TRAb. The TCR library was prepared using RNA isolated from PBMCs. Arm-PCR of CDR3 regions and iRepertoire HTBI primers were used to build TCR beta libraries. TCRdb reprocessed the multiplex PCR reads with MiXCR, giving one entry per CDR3 protein. The sample includes 650,000 to 850,000 distinct CDR3 sequences, around 30% of them seen just once. Source: peripheral blood mononuclear cells (PBMCs), taken when the disease was refractory, from a patient treated with antithyroid drugs. These receptor sequences come from a female donor with Graves disease.

This clonotype was seen a few times. The chain uses TRBV30 and TRBJ1-5, with a tentative D call TRBD1 (5 bases). Germline V gene lookup returns CDR1 GTSNPN and CDR2 SVGIG (reference sequence). The V and J ends lost 3 bases and 5 bases respectively, with 17 bases between them. This CDR3 region has 15 residues. The chain's CDR3 is CAWRAAGGTDQPQHF. CDR3 coding DNA: TGTGCCTGGAGAGCCGCGGGGGGAACGGATCAGCCCCAGCATTTT.

The V gene is TRBV19, the J gene TRBJ1-5; 10 positions agree with TRBD1. Germline CDR1 LNHDA, CDR2 SQIVND (reference sequence). The CDR3 consists of 19 residues. V was clipped by 2 bases and J by 2 bases; unmatched bases: 12. This chain's CDR3 is CASSIPARQGAWGNQPQHF. The CDR3, as DNA: TGTGCCAGTAGTATACCTGCCAGACAGGGGGCTTGGGGCAATCAGCCCCAGCATTTT. The full variable domain, completed using reference TRBV19 and TRBJ1-5, is DGGITQSPKYLFRKEGQNVTLSCEQNLNHDAMYWYRQDPGQGLRLIYYSQIVNDFQKGDIAEGYSVSREKKESFPLTVTSAQKNPTAFYLCASSIPARQGAWGNQPQHFGDGTRLSIL.

CDR3 amino acids: CASTGGHTIYF. CDR3 bases: TGTGCCAGCACCGGGGGGCACACCATATATTTT. The chain couples TRBV28 to TRBJ1-3, with D maybe TRBD1 (6 bases). The CDR3 sequence is 11 residues long. Germline V gives CDR1 MDHEN, CDR2 SYDVKM. Trimming pared 7 bases from V and 8 bases from J, leaving 9 bases between.

J is TRBJ1-2 and V is TRBV20-1, with D perhaps matching TRBD1 (5 bases). V lost 3 bases to trimming and J lost 2 bases, with 10 bases between them. Germline V gene data show CDR1 as DFQATT and CDR2 as SNEGSKA (reference sequence). This CDR3 is 13 amino acids long. The CDR3 DNA reads TGCAGTGCTAGTGTAGGGACCAACTATGGCTACACCTTC. This encodes CSASVGTNYGYTF.

This clonotype was detected a few times. The chain couples TRBV14 to TRBJ2-7, with D possibly TRBD1 on 5 matching bases. This CDR3 comprises 12 residues. The V gene's germline CDR1 is SGHDN and CDR2 FVKESK. The V end lost 4 bases, the J end lost 6 bases, and 10 bases lay between the germline ends. This chain's CDR3 is CASSRGASEQYF. The CDR3 DNA reads TGTGCCAGCAGCCGTGGGGCGAGCGAGCAGTACTTC.

This clonotype was recorded once. The rearrangement links TRBV30 to TRBJ1-1, with TRBD1 matching over 9 bases. The germline gives CDR1 GTSNPN, CDR2 SVGIG (reference sequence). CDR3 length equals 14 residues. Trimming cost V 3 bases and J 5 bases; bases outside gene matches: 7. CDR3 loop: CAWRGTGWWTEAFF. The CDR3 DNA follows: TGTGCCTGGAGGGGGACAGGGTGGTGGACTGAAGCTTTCTTT.

This clonotype was counted many times. This chain links TRBV2 with TRBJ1-1; 9 bases are shared with TRBD1. V was clipped by 6 bases and J by 5 bases; unmatched bases: 10. The germline V gene has CDR1 SNHLY and CDR2 FYNNEI. The CDR3 is 15 residues long. CDR3 in amino acids: CASREKGQGRTEAFF. In nucleotides, the CDR3 is TGTGCCAGCAGAGAAAAAGGACAGGGGAGGACTGAAGCTTTCTTT.

The CDR3 DNA follows: TGTGCCAGCAGCCATAAGGACAGCTCCTACGAGCAGTACTTC. Its protein product is CASSHKDSSYEQYF. The chain employs TRBV11-2 and TRBJ2-7; TRBD1 might be the D (6 bases). Deletions cut 5 bases from V and 0 bases from J, with 11 bases between. Germline CDR1 SGHAT, CDR2 FQNNGV. The CDR3 totals 14 residues.

This chain uses TRBV29-1 with TRBJ2-7; D remains unclear. The ends were cut back, 1 base at V and 4 bases at J, with 11 bases in the middle. Germline V CDR1 and CDR2: SQVTM, ANQGSEA. This CDR3 contains 13 residues. CDR3 nucleotides: TGCAGCGTTGAAGTGGCGGATAGGTACGAGCAGTACTTC. It codes for CSVEVADRYEQYF.

There are a few counts of this clonotype. The chain recombines TRBV10-2 with TRBJ1-5; 8 bases are a match to TRBD1. The CDR3 is 15 residues long. Looked up from germline, CDR1 is WSHSY and CDR2 is SAAADI. V lost 6 bases and J lost 0; bases outside the gene matches: 4. DNA for the CDR3: TGCGCCAGCAGGAGACAGGGGACTAGCAATCAGCCCCAGCATTTT. Protein: CASRRQGTSNQPQHF.

Written as DNA, the CDR3 is TGTGCCAGCAGCCATCCGCGGGGCGGGAAAGGGGATACGCAGTATTTT. Translated, it gives CASSHPRGGKGDTQYF. The chain uses TRBV14 and TRBJ2-3, with D perhaps TRBD2 (6 bases). The CDR3 contains 16 residues. The germline V gene has CDR1 SGHDN and CDR2 FVKESK. V was pared by 3 bases and J by 6 bases, with 19 bases between.

This clonotype was detected ten times or more. This chain links TRBV12-5 with TRBJ1-5, with 12 bases aligning to TRBD1. Germline V gene sequence: CDR1 LGHNT, CDR2 FRNRAP. Unmatched junction bases numbered 10, after V lost 4 bases and J lost 3 bases. This CDR3 spans 18 amino acids. The CDR3 DNA reads TGTGCTAGTGGTTCCCCCCCGGGACAGGGGGCAGACAATCAGCCCCAGCATTTT. Residues: CASGSPPGQGADNQPQHF.

This chain links TRBV11-2 with TRBJ2-1; D remains unclear. Germline values: CDR1 SGHAT, CDR2 FQNNGV. The CDR3 sequence is 13 residues long. Deletions cut 2 bases from V and 5 bases from J, with 7 bases between. CDR3 bases: TGTGCCAGCAGCTTATCACTTCACAATGAGCAGTTCTTC. This translates into CASSLSLHNEQFF.

This clonotype was detected many times. The V call is TRBV5-1, the J call TRBJ2-7; no reliable D call. CDR1 and CDR2 (germline): SGHRS, YFSETQ. The CDR3 length is 14 residues. V lost 5 bases, J lost 7 bases, and 19 bases lay in between. CDR3 DNA: TGCGCCAGCAGACCGGCATCCAAGGTGCGTGAGCAGTACTTC. Amino acid sequence: CASRPASKVREQYF.

This clonotype was picked up a small number of times. The chain recombines TRBV6-5 with TRBJ1-5, with 8 bases matching TRBD1. Trimming removed 2 bases from V and 5 bases from J; junction bases left unmatched: 2. Germline loops: CDR1 MNHEY, CDR2 SVGAGI. The CDR3 is 14 amino acids. The CDR3 DNA follows: TGTGCCAGCAGTTACGGACAGGGTCATCAGCCCCAGCATTTT. Residues: CASSYGQGHQPQHF.

About this clonotype: A read error may explain this, as a much larger clone is one base away. The chain combines TRBV6-1 with TRBJ2-2, with TRBD2 identical over 7 bases. Germline V gene data show CDR1 as MNHNS and CDR2 as SASEGT. This CDR3 is built from 16 residues. In nucleotides, the CDR3 is TGTGTCAGCAATTGGATATCGGCGGGAGACCACGGGGAGCTGTTTTTT. Translating gives CVSNWISAGDHGELFF.

The table lists this clonotype with many counts. CDR3 bases: TGTGCCAGCAGCCTCCAGGGGGCAGACCAAGAGACCCAGTACTTC. Translated, it gives CASSLQGADQETQYF. The chain uses TRBV7-7 and TRBJ2-5, with 8 bases identical to TRBD1. Germline V CDR1 and CDR2: SSHAT, FNYEAQ (reference sequence). The CDR3 contains 15 residues. J gave up 0 bases and V 5 bases, and 5 bases lay outside the gene matches.

This clonotype was detected a few times. J is TRBJ1-1 and V is TRBV6-5; 7 bases are shared with TRBD1. Germline V gene sequence: CDR1 MNHEY, CDR2 SVGAGI. CDR3 size: 15 residues. V was pared by 3 bases and J by 1 base, with 5 bases of the junction left unmatched. CDR3 region: CASSYDRAGNTEAFF. The CDR3 nucleotides read TGTGCCAGCAGTTATGACAGGGCCGGGAACACTGAAGCTTTCTTT.

The rearrangement joins TRBV12-3 or TRBV12-4 to TRBJ1-1; D may be TRBD1 (6 bases). Trimming pared 3 bases from V and 3 bases from J, leaving 14 bases between. This CDR3 is 15 amino acids long. In nucleotides, the CDR3 is TGTGCCAGCAGTTTTTGGGGGGCAGGTGACACTGAAGCTTTCTTT. This gives the protein CASSFWGAGDTEAFF.

Only a few counts were recorded for this clonotype. The chain uses TRBV19 and TRBJ2-2; TRBD1 matches 8 bases. The CDR3 runs to 14 residues. CDR1 and CDR2 from the germline V gene are LNHDA and SQIVND (reference sequence). J lost 4 bases, V lost 7 bases, and 5 bases had no gene match. CDR3 in amino acids: CASTSTGVTGELFF. DNA for the CDR3: TGTGCCAGTACCTCGACAGGGGTCACCGGGGAGCTGTTTTTT.

This clonotype was observed a few times. The rearrangement links TRBV19 to TRBJ2-7, with 7 bases aligning to TRBD2. The V segment lost 2 bases and the J segment 6 bases; nucleotides outside the gene matches: 7. The CDR3 covers 14 residues. The germline V gene encodes CDR1 LNHDA and CDR2 SQIVND (reference sequence). This CDR3 is CASSITGRLGEQYF. The CDR3 coding sequence is TGTGCCAGTAGTATAACCGGGAGGCTTGGCGAGCAGTACTTC.

This clonotype was counted many times. The chain is built from TRBV2 and TRBJ1-2, with D possibly being TRBD1 (6 bases). The V gene's germline CDR1 is SNHLY and CDR2 FYNNEI. The CDR3 length is 13 residues. The V end was cut by 0 bases, the J end by 7 bases, with 9 bases between. The DNA for the CDR3 is TGTGCCAGCAGTGAAGCGAAGGGGGGTGGCTACACCTTC. Translating gives CASSEAKGGGYTF.

The gene calls are TRBV7-2 and TRBJ2-5, with a possible D match to TRBD1 (5 bases). The CDR3 is 13 amino acids. Germline CDR1 is SGHTA and CDR2 is FQGNSA. Trimming pared 1 base from V and 6 bases from J, leaving 9 bases between. The CDR3 nucleotides read TGTGCCAGCAGCTTAGACCAGGGCCAGACCCAGTACTTC. Its translation is CASSLDQGQTQYF.

For this clonotype: Possible read error: a much larger clone is one base away. V usage is TRBV28 and J usage is TRBJ2-7, with D possibly matching TRBD2 (6 bases). The CDR3 is 13 amino acids. Germline V gives CDR1 MDHEN, CDR2 SYDVKM. The CDR3 loop is CASSRGIGYERYF. Written as DNA, the CDR3 is TGTGCCAGCTCTCGCGGGATCGGCTACGAGCGGTACTTC.

This clonotype was seen a single time. The chain joins TRBV20-1 to TRBJ1-2; 10 bases line up with TRBD1. Per the germline V gene, CDR1 is DFQATT and CDR2 is SNEGSKA (reference sequence). Germline trimming cut 6 bases from V and 2 bases from J; bases unmatched to any gene: 6. The CDR3 has 14 residues. The CDR3 DNA follows: TGCAGTGCGCAACCGGGACAGGGGAACTATGGCTACACCTTC. It yields the protein CSAQPGQGNYGYTF.

This clonotype was observed a handful of times. This chain connects TRBV6-1 to TRBJ2-5, with D possibly TRBD2 on 6 matching bases. Per germline, CDR1 MNHNS and CDR2 SASEGT. This CDR3 region has 16 residues. Trimming pared 6 bases from V and 7 bases from J, leaving 24 bases between. CDR3 loop: CASSKVTIAAWGTQYF. In DNA form, the CDR3 reads TGTGCCAGCAGCAAAGTCACGATAGCGGCGTGGGGGACCCAGTACTTC.